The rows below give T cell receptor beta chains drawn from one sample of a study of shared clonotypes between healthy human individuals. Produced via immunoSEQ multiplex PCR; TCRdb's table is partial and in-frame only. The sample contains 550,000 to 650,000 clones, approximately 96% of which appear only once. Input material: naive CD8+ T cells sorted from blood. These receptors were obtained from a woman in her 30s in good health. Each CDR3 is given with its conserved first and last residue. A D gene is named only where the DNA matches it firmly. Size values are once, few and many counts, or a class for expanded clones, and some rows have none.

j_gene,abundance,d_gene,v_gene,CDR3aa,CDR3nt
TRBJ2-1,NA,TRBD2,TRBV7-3,CASSLSPAGGPYSYNEQFF,TGTGCCAGCAGCTTAAGTCCCGCGGGAGGGCCGTACTCCTACAATGAGCAGTTCTTC
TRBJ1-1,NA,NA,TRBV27,CASSLGRGTEAFF,TGTGCCAGCAGTCTCGGCAGGGGCACTGAAGCTTTCTTT
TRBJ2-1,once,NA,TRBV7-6,CASSSYGGGAEQFF,TGTGCCAGCAGCTCCTACGGCGGAGGCGCTGAGCAGTTCTTC
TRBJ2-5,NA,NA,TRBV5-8,CASSFLEGETQYF,TGTGCCAGCAGCTTCCTCGAAGGAGAGACCCAGTACTTC
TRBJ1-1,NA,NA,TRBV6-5,CASSSGAEAFF,TGTGCCAGCAGTTCCGGGGCTGAAGCTTTCTTT
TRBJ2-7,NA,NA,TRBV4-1,CASSQWPSYEQYF,TGCGCCAGCAGCCAATGGCCTTCCTACGAGCAGTACTTC
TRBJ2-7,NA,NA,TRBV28,CASSRAGTYEQYF,TGTGCCAGCAGTCGGGCTGGAACCTACGAGCAGTACTTC
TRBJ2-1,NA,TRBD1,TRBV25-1,CASRGTGAPVNEQFF,TGTGCCAGCAGGGGGACAGGCGCTCCTGTGAATGAGCAGTTCTTC
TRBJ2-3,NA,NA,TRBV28,CASSFLDTQYF,TGTGCCAGCAGTTTTCTAGATACGCAGTATTTT
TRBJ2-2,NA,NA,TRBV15,CATSGLRTGELFF,TGTGCCACCAGCGGCCTGAGGACCGGGGAGCTGTTTTTT
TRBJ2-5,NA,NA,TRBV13,CASSLGRGQETQYF,TGTGCCAGCAGCTTGGGACGGGGCCAAGAGACCCAGTACTTC
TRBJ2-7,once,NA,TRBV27,CASATGSYEQYF,TGTGCCAGCGCCACAGGATCCTACGAGCAGTACTTC
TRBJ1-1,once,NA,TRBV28,CASSFLKGLNTEAFF,TGTGCCAGCAGTTTCCTAAAGGGTTTGAACACTGAAGCTTTCTTT
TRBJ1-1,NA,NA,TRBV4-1,CASSQEVRNTEAFF,TGCGCCAGCAGCCAAGAAGTCAGAAACACTGAAGCTTTCTTT
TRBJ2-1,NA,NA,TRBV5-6,CASIDRDSHYNEQFF,TGTGCCAGCATCGACCGGGACTCGCACTACAATGAGCAGTTCTTC
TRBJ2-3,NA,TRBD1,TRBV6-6,CASSYILRGTDTQYF,TGTGCCAGCAGTTACATACTCAGGGGGACAGATACGCAGTATTTT
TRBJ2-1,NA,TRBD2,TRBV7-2,CASRYPIAGGIYNEQFF,TGTGCCAGCAGGTACCCAATCGCGGGAGGAATCTACAATGAGCAGTTCTTC
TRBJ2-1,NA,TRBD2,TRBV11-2,CASTPSGEQFF,TGTGCCAGCACCCCTAGCGGCGAGCAGTTCTTC
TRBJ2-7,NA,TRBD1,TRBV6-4,CASSDLDRPYEQYF,TGTGCCAGCAGTGACTTGGACAGGCCCTACGAGCAGTACTTC
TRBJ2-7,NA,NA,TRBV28,CASSFPAGPGEQYF,TGTGCCAGCAGTTTCCCGGCGGGCCCCGGGGAGCAGTACTTC